This entry concerns a single T cell receptor beta chain. The CDR3 extends over 15 amino acids. Germline V CDR1 and CDR2: MDHEN, SYDVKM. V was cut by 3 bases and J by 3 bases, with 11 bases left in between. The sample comes from a study of CD4+ T cells in melanoma. Here immunoSEQ multiplex PCR was the method, and the copy in TCRdb shows in-frame clones only, minus some. Among tens of thousands of clones listed, about 72% were seen once. V gene TRBV28 combines with J gene TRBJ2-2; D is uncertain. This clonotype originated in a human donor with melanoma. The sample consisted of tumor tissue. This CDR3 reads CASSFSAGHTGELFF. CDR3 DNA: TGTGCCAGCAGTTTTTCGGCCGGACACACCGGGGAGCTGTTTTTT.